This is a list of T cell receptor beta chains from one sample in a study of blood T cell repertoires in COVID-19. Sequencing was performed with immunoSEQ multiplex PCR; in TCRdb, only in-frame clones are kept and a portion is missing. This table has 240,000 or so clones, 75% to 85% appearing once. The sequencing sample was made of peripheral blood. These receptors came from a woman aged 55-70 years with active or convalescent COVID-19. Both conserved end residues are part of each CDR3. Fields, in order: J gene, V gene, clone size, D gene, CDR3 DNA, CDR3 protein. D genes are given only for firm matches. Some rows have no size entry. The others give once, few or many, or a class for an expanded clone.

j_call: TRBJ1-1; v_call: TRBV6-5; clone_size: NA; d_call: TRBD1; cdr3_nt: TGTGCCAGCAGCGCGACAGGGGTGGCTGAAGCTTTCTTT; cdr3_aa: CASSATGVAEAFF
j_call: TRBJ1-2; v_call: TRBV6-5; clone_size: once; d_call: NA; cdr3_nt: TGTGCCAGCAGTTACTCAGGGGGGACTACAAGTGGCTACACCTTC; cdr3_aa: CASSYSGGTTSGYTF
j_call: TRBJ2-5; v_call: TRBV7-2; clone_size: NA; d_call: TRBD2; cdr3_nt: TGTGCCAGCAGCTTACAGTCTAGCGGGGGGGCAGGGGAGACCCAGTACTTC; cdr3_aa: CASSLQSSGGAGETQYF
j_call: TRBJ1-5; v_call: TRBV6-6; clone_size: few; d_call: TRBD1; cdr3_nt: TGTGCCAGCACCACGGGACAGGGAATATTTCAGCCCCAGCATTTT; cdr3_aa: CASTTGQGIFQPQHF
j_call: TRBJ2-5; v_call: TRBV5-1; clone_size: NA; d_call: TRBD2; cdr3_nt: TGCGCCAGCAGCCCCGGGACTACCTCACAAGAGACCCAGTACTTC; cdr3_aa: CASSPGTTSQETQYF
j_call: TRBJ2-1; v_call: TRBV28; clone_size: NA; d_call: TRBD2; cdr3_nt: TGTGCCAGCAGTTCCCTAAGCGGGGTTGGGCAGTTCTTC; cdr3_aa: CASSSLSGVGQFF
j_call: TRBJ2-5; v_call: TRBV12-3/TRBV12-4; clone_size: NA; d_call: NA; cdr3_nt: TGTGCCAGCAGTTCCAGGGTTGGAGAGACCCAGTACTTC; cdr3_aa: CASSSRVGETQYF
j_call: TRBJ1-1; v_call: TRBV5-6; clone_size: NA; d_call: NA; cdr3_nt: TGTGCCAGCAGTAAGAATTCCCTAAACACTGAAGCTTTCTTT; cdr3_aa: CASSKNSLNTEAFF
j_call: TRBJ1-4; v_call: TRBV12-3/TRBV12-4; clone_size: NA; d_call: TRBD1; cdr3_nt: TGTGCCAGCAGCTACAGGGGCGGTGAAAAACTGTTTTTT; cdr3_aa: CASSYRGGEKLFF
j_call: TRBJ2-1; v_call: TRBV10-1; clone_size: NA; d_call: TRBD2; cdr3_nt: TGCGCCAGCAGTGATCGGCTAGCGGGGTTTAGTGGTTCCTACAATGAGCAGTTCTTC; cdr3_aa: CASSDRLAGFSGSYNEQFF
j_call: TRBJ1-2; v_call: TRBV29-1; clone_size: NA; d_call: TRBD1; cdr3_nt: TGCAGCGTTCGTGGACAGGGAAAAGGCTACACCTTC; cdr3_aa: CSVRGQGKGYTF
j_call: TRBJ2-7; v_call: TRBV6-4; clone_size: NA; d_call: NA; cdr3_nt: TGTGCCAGCAGGGAAGTCTTGGAGGGTACGCACGAGCAGTACTTC; cdr3_aa: CASREVLEGTHEQYF
j_call: TRBJ1-2; v_call: TRBV6-5; clone_size: NA; d_call: TRBD1; cdr3_nt: TGTGCCAGTCGGGACAGGAGAATATATGGCTACACCTTC; cdr3_aa: CASRDRRIYGYTF
j_call: TRBJ1-3; v_call: TRBV6-5; clone_size: NA; d_call: TRBD1; cdr3_nt: TGTGCCACCGAGGACAGGGCTGGAAACACCATATATTTT; cdr3_aa: CATEDRAGNTIYF
j_call: TRBJ1-2; v_call: TRBV4-2; clone_size: NA; d_call: NA; cdr3_nt: TGTGCCAGCAGCCAAGATCTAACAGGGACCTATGGCTACACCTTC; cdr3_aa: CASSQDLTGTYGYTF
j_call: TRBJ1-1; v_call: TRBV7-9; clone_size: many; d_call: NA; cdr3_nt: TGTGCCAGCTGGGGCGGAGTGAACACTGAAGCTTTCTTT; cdr3_aa: CASWGGVNTEAFF
j_call: TRBJ2-7; v_call: TRBV5-5; clone_size: NA; d_call: TRBD2; cdr3_nt: TGTGCCAGCAGCTTCCGGGGGGACCCCGCCTACGAGCAGTACTTC; cdr3_aa: CASSFRGDPAYEQYF
j_call: TRBJ1-1; v_call: TRBV27; clone_size: once; d_call: TRBD1; cdr3_nt: TGTGCCAGCAGTACCGGACAGGGAAGTGGTGCTTTCTTT; cdr3_aa: CASSTGQGSGAFF
j_call: TRBJ1-1; v_call: TRBV2; clone_size: NA; d_call: NA; cdr3_nt: TGTGCCAGCAGTGAGGGCCTAATGAACACTGAAGCTTTCTTT; cdr3_aa: CASSEGLMNTEAFF
j_call: TRBJ1-2; v_call: TRBV19; clone_size: NA; d_call: NA; cdr3_nt: TGTGCCAGTAGCCGAGACACCAACTATGGCTACACCTTC; cdr3_aa: CASSRDTNYGYTF
j_call: TRBJ1-1; v_call: TRBV2; clone_size: NA; d_call: NA; cdr3_nt: TGTGCCAGCAGTGAAGGTTGGGGGGCTGAAGCTTTCTTT; cdr3_aa: CASSEGWGAEAFF
j_call: TRBJ2-5; v_call: TRBV4-3; clone_size: once; d_call: NA; cdr3_nt: TGCGCCAGCAGCCTCGTTGTAAAAGAGACCCAGTACTTC; cdr3_aa: CASSLVVKETQYF
j_call: TRBJ2-1; v_call: TRBV14; clone_size: many; d_call: TRBD2; cdr3_nt: TGTGCCAGCAGCGGTCTGCGGGGGGGCCTCGGTAATGAGCAGTTCTTC; cdr3_aa: CASSGLRGGLGNEQFF
j_call: TRBJ1-4; v_call: TRBV18; clone_size: NA; d_call: TRBD1; cdr3_nt: TGTGCCAGCTCACCCTCGGCACAGGGGAATGAAAAACTGTTTTTT; cdr3_aa: CASSPSAQGNEKLFF
j_call: TRBJ1-3; v_call: TRBV7-9; clone_size: NA; d_call: TRBD1; cdr3_nt: TGTGCCAGCAGTCCCGACAGGGCTGGAAACACCATATATTTT; cdr3_aa: CASSPDRAGNTIYF
j_call: TRBJ2-1; v_call: TRBV11-3; clone_size: NA; d_call: NA; cdr3_nt: TGTGCCAGCAGCTTCGGGGACACTTACTCCTACAATGAGCAGTTCTTC; cdr3_aa: CASSFGDTYSYNEQFF
j_call: TRBJ2-6; v_call: TRBV23-1; clone_size: NA; d_call: NA; cdr3_nt: TGCGCCAGCAGTCACAGAGGGGGAGTTACTGGGGCCAACGTCCTGACTTTC; cdr3_aa: CASSHRGGVTGANVLTF
j_call: TRBJ1-2; v_call: TRBV30; clone_size: NA; d_call: NA; cdr3_nt: TGTGCCTGGAGTGTCTGGGAGGGTGGCTACACCTTC; cdr3_aa: CAWSVWEGGYTF
j_call: TRBJ2-3; v_call: TRBV9; clone_size: NA; d_call: TRBD2; cdr3_nt: TGTGCCAGCAGCCTGACTAGCGGGACAGATACGCAGTATTTT; cdr3_aa: CASSLTSGTDTQYF
j_call: TRBJ1-2; v_call: TRBV2; clone_size: NA; d_call: TRBD1; cdr3_nt: TGTGCCAGCACCCAGGGGGCTAGGGGCTACACCTTC; cdr3_aa: CASTQGARGYTF
j_call: TRBJ2-2; v_call: TRBV11-2; clone_size: NA; d_call: TRBD2; cdr3_nt: TGTGCCAGCAGCCTGGGACTAGCGGGGCTCGGGGAGCTGTTTTTT; cdr3_aa: CASSLGLAGLGELFF
j_call: TRBJ1-6; v_call: TRBV6-6; clone_size: NA; d_call: NA; cdr3_nt: TGTGCCAGCAGCCTTGTGGGAGGCGGGAATTCACCCCTCCACTTT; cdr3_aa: CASSLVGGGNSPLHF
j_call: TRBJ2-2; v_call: TRBV9; clone_size: many; d_call: NA; cdr3_nt: TGTGCCAGCAGCGTAGTTCCGACTGCTGGGGAGCTGTTTTTT; cdr3_aa: CASSVVPTAGELFF
j_call: TRBJ1-1; v_call: TRBV7-9; clone_size: NA; d_call: NA; cdr3_nt: TGTGCCAGCAGCTTAGTCCCTAACCAGGCTGAAGCTTTCTTT; cdr3_aa: CASSLVPNQAEAFF
j_call: TRBJ2-5; v_call: TRBV3-1/TRBV3-2; clone_size: NA; d_call: TRBD2; cdr3_nt: TGTGCCAGCAGCCCAGTTCGGGGGACTAGCAGATCTCAAGAGACCCAGTACTTC; cdr3_aa: CASSPVRGTSRSQETQYF
j_call: TRBJ1-3; v_call: TRBV2; clone_size: once; d_call: TRBD1; cdr3_nt: TGTGCCAGCAGTGGGAGGACAGGGGGGTACACCATATATTTT; cdr3_aa: CASSGRTGGYTIYF
j_call: TRBJ2-5; v_call: TRBV4-1; clone_size: NA; d_call: TRBD1; cdr3_nt: TGCGCCAGCAGCCAAGGAAAGGGGACAGGGGGCGAGGAGACCCAGTACTTC; cdr3_aa: CASSQGKGTGGEETQYF
j_call: TRBJ2-7; v_call: TRBV19; clone_size: NA; d_call: TRBD1; cdr3_nt: TGTGCCAGTACACAAAGCGCCTTTCCGGGACAGGCCGCCTACGAGCAGTACTTC; cdr3_aa: CASTQSAFPGQAAYEQYF
j_call: TRBJ1-1; v_call: TRBV6-4; clone_size: few; d_call: NA; cdr3_nt: TGTGCCAGCCCAGGGCCGTTGACCGGTGACACTGAAGCTTTCTTT; cdr3_aa: CASPGPLTGDTEAFF
j_call: TRBJ1-4; v_call: TRBV5-5; clone_size: NA; d_call: TRBD1; cdr3_nt: TGTGCCAGCAGCTTGGAGAGGGGGCGGCCTAATGAAAAACTGTTTTTT; cdr3_aa: CASSLERGRPNEKLFF
j_call: TRBJ2-3; v_call: TRBV7-6; clone_size: NA; d_call: NA; cdr3_nt: TGTGCCAGCAGCCCCGATAGCAGAACTAGCACAGATACGCAGTATTTT; cdr3_aa: CASSPDSRTSTDTQYF
j_call: TRBJ1-2; v_call: TRBV5-8; clone_size: NA; d_call: NA; cdr3_nt: TGTGCCAGCAGCTTGGGGCAGAAGAACTATGGCTACACCTTC; cdr3_aa: CASSLGQKNYGYTF
j_call: TRBJ1-2; v_call: TRBV5-4; clone_size: NA; d_call: NA; cdr3_nt: TGTGCCAGCAGCTCCGAAGGCACAGCTAAGGGCTACACCTTC; cdr3_aa: CASSSEGTAKGYTF
j_call: TRBJ1-4; v_call: TRBV19; clone_size: NA; d_call: NA; cdr3_nt: TGTGCCAGTACCTCCAGTCGTTGGGGGGCAACTAATGAAAAACTGTTTTTT; cdr3_aa: CASTSSRWGATNEKLFF
j_call: TRBJ1-3; v_call: TRBV5-1; clone_size: NA; d_call: TRBD1; cdr3_nt: TGCGCCAGCAGCCTGGACAGGGGATCACCCGGAGCCACCATATATTTT; cdr3_aa: CASSLDRGSPGATIYF
j_call: TRBJ1-2; v_call: TRBV27; clone_size: once; d_call: NA; cdr3_nt: TGTGCCAGCAGGACCTCTCGAGGGAACTATGGCTACACCTTC; cdr3_aa: CASRTSRGNYGYTF
j_call: TRBJ2-1; v_call: TRBV5-1; clone_size: NA; d_call: TRBD2; cdr3_nt: TGCGCCAGCAGCTTCGGCGGGAGCTCCTACAATGAGCAGTTCTTC; cdr3_aa: CASSFGGSSYNEQFF
j_call: TRBJ1-1; v_call: TRBV10-3; clone_size: NA; d_call: NA; cdr3_nt: TGTGCCATCAAAGCTGGGAATGGGGCAGCTAACACTGAAGCTTTCTTT; cdr3_aa: CAIKAGNGAANTEAFF
j_call: TRBJ1-2; v_call: TRBV6-5; clone_size: NA; d_call: TRBD1; cdr3_nt: TGTGCCAGCACTAGGGACAGGGCGTCATATGGGGGCTACACCTTC; cdr3_aa: CASTRDRASYGGYTF
j_call: TRBJ2-7; v_call: TRBV7-9; clone_size: NA; d_call: TRBD1; cdr3_nt: TGTGCCAGCAGCTTCCCGGGACAGGGATTTTACGAGCAGTACTTC; cdr3_aa: CASSFPGQGFYEQYF
j_call: TRBJ2-3; v_call: TRBV5-1; clone_size: NA; d_call: TRBD2; cdr3_nt: TGCGCCAGCAGCACCTCGGGGGGGCTTAATACGCAGTATTTT; cdr3_aa: CASSTSGGLNTQYF
j_call: TRBJ1-2; v_call: TRBV3-1/TRBV3-2; clone_size: once; d_call: NA; cdr3_nt: TGTGCCAGCAGCCTTAGATTAGATGGCTACACCTTC; cdr3_aa: CASSLRLDGYTF
j_call: TRBJ2-6; v_call: TRBV19; clone_size: NA; d_call: NA; cdr3_nt: TGTGCCAGTAGTAGGCCGCACTCTGGGGCCAACGTCCTGACTTTC; cdr3_aa: CASSRPHSGANVLTF
j_call: TRBJ2-1; v_call: TRBV19; clone_size: few; d_call: NA; cdr3_nt: TGTGCCAGTAGTATAGTATGGGGAGATGACAATGAGCAGTTCTTC; cdr3_aa: CASSIVWGDDNEQFF
j_call: TRBJ2-5; v_call: TRBV19; clone_size: NA; d_call: TRBD2; cdr3_nt: TGTGCCAGTAGTATAGTCTCTAGCGGACAAGAGACCCAGTACTTC; cdr3_aa: CASSIVSSGQETQYF